The rows below give T cell receptor beta chains drawn from one sample of a study of OX40 agonist ivuxolimab in advanced cancers. Data came from immunoSEQ multiplex PCR; TCRdb stores just in-frame clones and leaves some out. The sample lists about 35,000 clones, about 92% occurring once. Sequences were derived from CD4+ or CD8+ T cells sorted from blood, sampled in a trial of the OX40 agonist ivuxolimab. The receptors were sampled from an adult with an advanced solid tumor such as melanoma, head and neck, liver or kidney cancer. Both conserved end residues are part of each CDR3. The D gene is left open where the match is weak. Rows give clone size only sometimes, using once, few, many, or a class for an expanded clone.

D	V	size	J	CDR3	DNA
.	TRBV13	.	TRBJ2-4	CASSFTESAKNIQYF	TGTGCCAGCAGCTTTACGGAATCGGCCAAAAACATTCAGTACTTC
.	TRBV23-1	.	TRBJ1-1	CASSQPTGGFYTEAFF	TGCGCCAGCAGTCAACCCACAGGAGGATTTTACACTGAAGCTTTCTTT
.	TRBV9	.	TRBJ1-1	CASTVGGANTEAFF	TGTGCCAGCACCGTGGGGGGAGCGAACACTGAAGCTTTCTTT
.	TRBV7-2	.	TRBJ1-2	CASSLPDLYGYTF	TGTGCCAGCAGCTTACCAGACCTCTATGGCTACACCTTC
.	TRBV19	once	TRBJ2-1	CASSIGANEQFF	TGTGCCAGTAGTATAGGGGCCAATGAGCAGTTCTTC
.	TRBV7-9	.	TRBJ2-2	CASSSLQGRTGELFF	TGTGCCAGCAGCTCCCTACAGGGGAGGACCGGGGAGCTGTTTTTT
.	TRBV7-2	.	TRBJ2-5	CASSLEPSDPQKETQYF	TGTGCCAGCAGCTTAGAGCCTAGCGACCCCCAAAAGGAGACCCAGTACTTC
.	TRBV4-3	once	TRBJ2-7	CASSPHTRTTRERDEQYF	TGCGCCAGCAGCCCCCACACCCGGACTACCCGGGAGCGAGACGAGCAGTACTTC
.	TRBV15	.	TRBJ2-7	CATSGGGRQYF	TGTGCCACCAGCGGAGGAGGGAGGCAGTACTTC
.	TRBV13	.	TRBJ2-2	CASSLAGNAGELFF	TGTGCCAGCAGTTTGGCGGGAAATGCCGGGGAGCTGTTTTTT
.	TRBV4-3	.	TRBJ1-2	CASSQESGPYGYTF	TGCGCCAGCAGCCAAGAGTCAGGGCCCTATGGCTACACCTTC
.	TRBV4-3	.	TRBJ2-4	CASSQERELAKNIQYF	TGCGCCAGCAGCCAAGAGAGGGAGTTAGCCAAAAACATTCAGTACTTC
TRBD2	TRBV5-6	.	TRBJ2-3	CASSSITTSGTNTDTQYF	TGTGCCAGCAGCTCGATAACCACTAGCGGGACTAACACAGATACGCAGTATTTT
.	TRBV19	once	TRBJ2-7	CASSYLGDIGYEQYF	TGTGCCAGTAGTTACCTCGGGGATATTGGTTACGAGCAGTACTTC
TRBD2	TRBV5-6	.	TRBJ2-3	CASSFGRGTFSTDTQYF	TGTGCCAGCAGCTTCGGGAGGGGGACCTTTAGCACAGATACGCAGTATTTT
.	TRBV11-2	once	TRBJ2-7	CASSLAEPGYYEQYF	TGTGCCAGCAGCTTAGCGGAGCCTGGCTACTACGAGCAGTACTTC
.	TRBV4-1	.	TRBJ2-7	CASSPNDMFSEQYF	TGCGCCAGCAGCCCCAACGACATGTTTTCCGAGCAGTACTTC
TRBD2	TRBV6-5	.	TRBJ2-7	CASSPEGSGSYEQYF	TGTGCCAGCAGTCCCGAGGGGAGCGGGAGCTACGAGCAGTACTTC
.	TRBV5-4	once	TRBJ2-1	CASSPGGEQFF	TGTGCCAGCAGCCCTGGGGGGGAGCAGTTCTTC
.	TRBV6-5	.	TRBJ2-2	CASLSRGTNTGELFF	TGTGCCAGCCTCAGCCGGGGTACAAACACCGGGGAGCTGTTTTTT
.	TRBV19	.	TRBJ2-1	CASRLTRSLSNEQFF	TGTGCCAGCCGACTGACTAGAAGCTTGTCCAATGAGCAGTTCTTC
.	TRBV7-9	.	TRBJ1-2	CASSLAPRTVNGGYTF	TGTGCCAGCAGCTTAGCCCCCCGAACCGTAAATGGTGGCTACACCTTC
.	TRBV5-1	.	TRBJ1-1	CASSPRGHEGAFF	TGCGCCAGCAGCCCGCGGGGCCACGAAGGAGCTTTCTTT
TRBD1	TRBV4-3	.	TRBJ1-1	CASSQGQGEGWTEAFF	TGCGCCAGCAGCCAGGGACAGGGGGAAGGATGGACTGAAGCTTTCTTT
TRBD1	TRBV6-5	many	TRBJ1-2	CASSWDREIYGYTF	TGTGCCAGCAGTTGGGACAGGGAAATCTATGGCTACACCTTC
.	TRBV19	.	TRBJ2-1	CASSMGLDEQFF	TGTGCCAGTAGTATGGGGTTGGACGAGCAGTTCTTC
.	TRBV19	.	TRBJ2-7	CASSNSYEQYF	TGTGCCAGTAGTAACTCCTACGAGCAGTACTTC
.	TRBV11-2	.	TRBJ2-7	CASSPEGGFSYEQYF	TGTGCCAGCAGCCCGGAGGGGGGCTTTTCCTACGAGCAGTACTTC
.	TRBV9	.	TRBJ1-1	CASNARGNTEAFF	TGTGCCAGCAACGCACGGGGGAACACTGAAGCTTTCTTT
.	TRBV4-3	.	TRBJ1-2	CASSQEWVPSTGFDGYTF	TGCGCCAGCAGCCAAGAATGGGTTCCCAGCACAGGGTTCGATGGCTACACCTTC
.	TRBV7-6	.	TRBJ1-1	CASSLEVSGTEAFF	TGTGCCAGCAGCTTAGAGGTGTCGGGCACTGAAGCTTTCTTT